This TCR beta chain comes out of a study of blood T cell repertoires in COVID-19. At the level of the study: Researchers got acute and convalescent COVID-19 samples from the United States, Italy and Spain. Nucleic acid was either cDNA or gDNA, and it came from T cells, B-cell-depleted T cells, or PBMCs.

Source study methods: Cell counts per sample came from amplifying reference gene primers. Some clones are missing from TCRdb's copy, which holds only in-frame ones; the method was immunoSEQ multiplex PCR. The V and J calls and the clone size are those of that table, but D and trimming were determined from the DNA. The data contain around 98,000 clones, less than 85% of them singletons. Germline-derived CDR1 and CDR2 are GTSNPN and SVGIG (reference sequence). Deletions cut 2 bases from V and 4 bases from J, with 13 bases between. This CDR3 is 14 amino acids long. Sequenced: peripheral blood. The origin of this receptor is a man in his 70s with active or convalescent COVID-19. This chain uses TRBV30 with TRBJ2-3; the D gene is possibly TRBD2 (5 bases). The CDR3 region has the DNA TGTGCCTGGAGTCCTATTGAGGAGGCAGATACGCAGTATTTT. Translation: CAWSPIEEADTQYF.